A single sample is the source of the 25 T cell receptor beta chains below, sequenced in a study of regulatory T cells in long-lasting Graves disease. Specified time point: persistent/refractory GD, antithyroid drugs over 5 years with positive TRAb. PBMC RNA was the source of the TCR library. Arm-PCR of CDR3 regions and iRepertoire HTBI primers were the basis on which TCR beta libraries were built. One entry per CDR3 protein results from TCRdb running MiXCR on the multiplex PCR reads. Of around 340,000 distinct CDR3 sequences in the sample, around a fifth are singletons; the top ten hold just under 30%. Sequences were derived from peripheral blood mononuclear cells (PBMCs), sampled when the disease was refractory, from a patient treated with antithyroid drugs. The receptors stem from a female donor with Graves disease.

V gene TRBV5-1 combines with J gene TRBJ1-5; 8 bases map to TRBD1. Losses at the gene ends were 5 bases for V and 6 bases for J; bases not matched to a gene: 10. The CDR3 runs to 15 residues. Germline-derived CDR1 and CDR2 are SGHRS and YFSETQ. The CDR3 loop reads CASSLTGDRGQPQHF. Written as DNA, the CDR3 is TGCGCCAGCAGTCTGACAGGGGACAGAGGTCAGCCCCAGCATTTT.

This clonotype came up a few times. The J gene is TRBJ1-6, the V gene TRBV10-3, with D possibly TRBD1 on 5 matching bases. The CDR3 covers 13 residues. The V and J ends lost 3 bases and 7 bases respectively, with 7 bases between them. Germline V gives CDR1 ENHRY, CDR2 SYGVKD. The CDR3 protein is CAISEGENSPLHF. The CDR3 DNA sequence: TGTGCCATCAGTGAAGGGGAGAATTCACCCCTCCACTTT.

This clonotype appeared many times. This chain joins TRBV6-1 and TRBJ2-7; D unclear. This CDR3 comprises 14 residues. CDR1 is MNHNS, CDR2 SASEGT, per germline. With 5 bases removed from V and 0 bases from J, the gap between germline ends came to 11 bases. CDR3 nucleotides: TGTGCCAGCAGTCGGCAGTGGAGCTCCTACGAGCAGTACTTC. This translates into CASSRQWSSYEQYF.

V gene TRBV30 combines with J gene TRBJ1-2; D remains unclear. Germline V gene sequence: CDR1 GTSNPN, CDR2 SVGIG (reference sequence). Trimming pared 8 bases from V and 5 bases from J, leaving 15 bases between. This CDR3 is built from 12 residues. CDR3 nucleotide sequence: TGTGCCGGTGGCCGTACCCTTTATGGCTACACCTTC. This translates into CAGGRTLYGYTF.

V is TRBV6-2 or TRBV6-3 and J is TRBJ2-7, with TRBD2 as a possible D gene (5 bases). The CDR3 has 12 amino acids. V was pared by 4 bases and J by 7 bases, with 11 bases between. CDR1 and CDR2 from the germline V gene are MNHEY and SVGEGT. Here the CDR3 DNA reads TGTGCCAGCAGTTTTCAACGGGGAGAGCAGTACTTC. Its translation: CASSFQRGEQYF.

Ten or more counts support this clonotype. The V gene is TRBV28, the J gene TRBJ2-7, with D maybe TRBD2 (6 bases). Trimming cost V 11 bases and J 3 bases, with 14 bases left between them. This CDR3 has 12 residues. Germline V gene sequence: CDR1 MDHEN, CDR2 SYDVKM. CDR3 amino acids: CASHGTYYEQYF. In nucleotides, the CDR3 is TGTGCCTCACACGGGACTTACTACGAGCAGTACTTC.

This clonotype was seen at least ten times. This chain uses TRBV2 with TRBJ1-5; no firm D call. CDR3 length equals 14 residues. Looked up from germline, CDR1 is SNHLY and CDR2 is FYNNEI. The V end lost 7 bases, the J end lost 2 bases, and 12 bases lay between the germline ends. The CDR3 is CASKRTRRNQPQHF. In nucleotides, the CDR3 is TGTGCCAGCAAGAGGACCCGCCGCAATCAGCCCCAGCATTTT.

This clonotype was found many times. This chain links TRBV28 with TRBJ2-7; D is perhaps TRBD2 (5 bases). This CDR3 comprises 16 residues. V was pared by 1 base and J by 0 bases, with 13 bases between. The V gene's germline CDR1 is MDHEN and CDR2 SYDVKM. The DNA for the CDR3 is TGTGCCAGCAGTTTATACACTAGGTCGTTCTCCTACGAGCAGTACTTC. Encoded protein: CASSLYTRSFSYEQYF.

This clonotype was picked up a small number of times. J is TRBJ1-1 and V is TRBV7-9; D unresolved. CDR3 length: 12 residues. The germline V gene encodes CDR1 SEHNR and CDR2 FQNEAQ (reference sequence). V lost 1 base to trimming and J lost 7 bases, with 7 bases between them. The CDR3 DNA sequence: TGTGCCAGCAGCTTAGGACACAATGAAGCTTTCTTT. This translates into CASSLGHNEAFF.

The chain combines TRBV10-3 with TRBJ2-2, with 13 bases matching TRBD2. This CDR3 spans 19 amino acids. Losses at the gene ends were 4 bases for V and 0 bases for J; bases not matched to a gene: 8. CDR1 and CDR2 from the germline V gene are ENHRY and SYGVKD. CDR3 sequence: CAISGSGTSGAPNTGELFF. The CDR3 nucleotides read TGTGCCATCAGTGGATCCGGGACTAGCGGGGCCCCGAACACCGGGGAGCTGTTTTTT.

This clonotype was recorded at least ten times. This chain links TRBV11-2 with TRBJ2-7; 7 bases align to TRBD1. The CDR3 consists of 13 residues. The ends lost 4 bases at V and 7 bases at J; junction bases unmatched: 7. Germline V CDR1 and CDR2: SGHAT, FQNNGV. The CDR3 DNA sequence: TGTGCCAGCAGCTCCGACAGGGTGGGTGAGCAGTACTTC. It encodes CASSSDRVGEQYF.

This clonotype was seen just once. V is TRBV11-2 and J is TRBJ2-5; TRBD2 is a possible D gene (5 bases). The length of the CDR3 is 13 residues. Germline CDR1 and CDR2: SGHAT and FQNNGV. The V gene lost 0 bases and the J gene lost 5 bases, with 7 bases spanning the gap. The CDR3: CASSLDPGETQYF. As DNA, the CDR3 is TGTGCCAGCAGCTTAGACCCGGGGGAGACCCAGTACTTC.

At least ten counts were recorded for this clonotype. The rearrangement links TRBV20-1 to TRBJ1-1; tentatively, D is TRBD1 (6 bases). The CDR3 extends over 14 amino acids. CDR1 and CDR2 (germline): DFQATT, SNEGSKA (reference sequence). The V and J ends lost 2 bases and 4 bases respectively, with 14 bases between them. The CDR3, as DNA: TGCAGTGCTAGAAGGCTAAACAGGGCCACTGAAGCTTTCTTT. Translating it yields CSARRLNRATEAFF.

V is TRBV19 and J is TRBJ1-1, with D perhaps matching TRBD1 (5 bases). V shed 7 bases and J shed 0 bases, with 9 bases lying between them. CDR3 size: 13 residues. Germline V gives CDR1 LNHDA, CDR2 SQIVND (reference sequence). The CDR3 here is CASKEGLNTEAFF. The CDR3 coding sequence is TGTGCCAGTAAGGAGGGGTTGAACACTGAAGCTTTCTTT.

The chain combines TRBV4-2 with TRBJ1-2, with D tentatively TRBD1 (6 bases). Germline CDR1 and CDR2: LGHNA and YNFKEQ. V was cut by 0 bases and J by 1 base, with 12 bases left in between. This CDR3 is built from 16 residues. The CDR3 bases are TGTGCCAGCAGCCAAGATTCTACAGGGATTAACTATGGCTACACCTTC. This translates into CASSQDSTGINYGYTF.

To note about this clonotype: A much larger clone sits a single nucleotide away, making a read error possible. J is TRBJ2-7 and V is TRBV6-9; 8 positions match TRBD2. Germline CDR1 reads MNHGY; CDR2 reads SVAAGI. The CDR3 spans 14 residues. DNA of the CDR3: TGTGCCAGCAGTTATACTAGCGGAACCTACGAGCAGCACTTC. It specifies CASSYTSGTYEQHF.

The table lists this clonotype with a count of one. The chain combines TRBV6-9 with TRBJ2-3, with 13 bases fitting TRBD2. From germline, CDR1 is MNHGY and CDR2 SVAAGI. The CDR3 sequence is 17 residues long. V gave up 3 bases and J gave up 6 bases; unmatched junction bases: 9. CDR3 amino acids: CASSYSRTSGSVDTQYF. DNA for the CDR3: TGTGCCAGCAGTTACTCCCGGACTAGCGGGAGTGTGGATACGCAGTATTTT.

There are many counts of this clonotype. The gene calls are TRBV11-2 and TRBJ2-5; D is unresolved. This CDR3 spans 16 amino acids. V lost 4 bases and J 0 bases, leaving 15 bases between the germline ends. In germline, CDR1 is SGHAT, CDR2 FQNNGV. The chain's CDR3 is CASSSLDPTDQETQYF. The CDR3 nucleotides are TGTGCCAGCAGCTCCCTAGATCCCACTGACCAAGAGACCCAGTACTTC.

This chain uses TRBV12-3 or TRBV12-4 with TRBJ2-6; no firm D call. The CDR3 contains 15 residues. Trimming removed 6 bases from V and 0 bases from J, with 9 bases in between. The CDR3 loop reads CASRPSGSGANVLTF. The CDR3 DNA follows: TGTGCCAGCAGACCTTCTGGCTCTGGGGCCAACGTCCTGACTTTC.

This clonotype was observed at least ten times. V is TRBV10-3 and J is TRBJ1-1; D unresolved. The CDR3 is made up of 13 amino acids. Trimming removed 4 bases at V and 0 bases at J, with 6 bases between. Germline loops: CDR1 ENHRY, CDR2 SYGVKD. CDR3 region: CAISARLNTEAFF. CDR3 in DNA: TGTGCCATCAGTGCCCGACTGAACACTGAAGCTTTCTTT.

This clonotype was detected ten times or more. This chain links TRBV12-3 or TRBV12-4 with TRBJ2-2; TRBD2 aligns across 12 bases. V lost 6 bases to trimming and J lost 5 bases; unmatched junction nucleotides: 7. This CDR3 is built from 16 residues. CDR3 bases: TGTGCCAGCAGCAGACTAGCGGGAGTAGGTACCGGGGAGCTGTTTTTT. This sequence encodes CASSRLAGVGTGELFF.

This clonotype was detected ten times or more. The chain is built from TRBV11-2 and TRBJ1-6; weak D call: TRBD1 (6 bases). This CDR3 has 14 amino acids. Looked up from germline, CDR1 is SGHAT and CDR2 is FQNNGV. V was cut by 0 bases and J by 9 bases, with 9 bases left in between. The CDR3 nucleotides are TGTGCCAGCAGCTTAGACAGGGGAAGTTCACCCCTCCACTTT. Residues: CASSLDRGSSPLHF.

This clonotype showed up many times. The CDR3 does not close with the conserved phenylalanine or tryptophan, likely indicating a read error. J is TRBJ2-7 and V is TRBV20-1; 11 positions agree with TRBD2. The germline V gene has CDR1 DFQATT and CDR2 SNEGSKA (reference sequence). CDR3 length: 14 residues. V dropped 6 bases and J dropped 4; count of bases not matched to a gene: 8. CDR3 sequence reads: CSALLAGGIYEQYL. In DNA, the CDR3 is TGCAGTGCCCTCCTAGCGGGGGGTATTTACGAGCAGTACCTC.

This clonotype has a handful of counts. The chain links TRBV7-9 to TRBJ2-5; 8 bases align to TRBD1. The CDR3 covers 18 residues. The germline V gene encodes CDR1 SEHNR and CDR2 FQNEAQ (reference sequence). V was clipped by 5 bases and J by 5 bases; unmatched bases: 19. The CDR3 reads CASSPEDREVKRVETQYF. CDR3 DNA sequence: TGTGCCAGCAGCCCCGAGGACAGGGAAGTCAAAAGGGTTGAGACCCAGTACTTC.

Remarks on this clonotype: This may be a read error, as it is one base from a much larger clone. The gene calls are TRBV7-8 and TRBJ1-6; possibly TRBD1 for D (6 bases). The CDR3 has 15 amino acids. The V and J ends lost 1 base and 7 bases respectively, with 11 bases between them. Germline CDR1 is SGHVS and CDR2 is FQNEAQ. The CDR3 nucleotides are TGTGCCAGCAGCTTAGGTGGGGGGCGAAATTCACCCCTCCACTTT. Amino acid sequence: CASSLGGGRNSPLHF.